This T cell receptor beta chain was documented in a study of blood T cells in healthy people across ages. This clonotype was observed a few times. A second PCR of 7 to 11 cycles used a sample-barcoded 5' primer and a J-beta primer mix. TCRdb re-called the 5' RACE reads with MiXCR, one entry per CDR3 protein. The sample comprises approximately 960,000 distinct CDR3 sequences, just under 30% of which are singletons, and 10% to 13% rests with the top ten. These data were also filed under a second study, of T cells of mothers and their children.

The clonotype was recovered from a woman aged 40 to 50 in good health. The material sequenced was blood.

CDR3 amino acids: CASSLSTGYRNQPQHF. The CDR3 DNA is TGTGCCAGCAGTTTATCGACAGGGTACCGCAATCAGCCCCAGCATTTT. This chain connects TRBV12-3 or TRBV12-4 to TRBJ1-5; TRBD1 matches at 7 bases. The CDR3 is 16 residues long. V shed 2 bases and J 2 bases; nucleotides not matched to a gene: 6.